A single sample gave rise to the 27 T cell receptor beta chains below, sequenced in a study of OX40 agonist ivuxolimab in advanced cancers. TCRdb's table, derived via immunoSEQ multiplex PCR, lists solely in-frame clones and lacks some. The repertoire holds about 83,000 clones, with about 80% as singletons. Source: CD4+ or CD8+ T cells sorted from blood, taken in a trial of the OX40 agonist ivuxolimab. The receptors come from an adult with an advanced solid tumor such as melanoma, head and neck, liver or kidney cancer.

CDR3 sequence (DNA): TGCGCCAGCAGTGAGTCGAGGGGGGTCGGGGGATTCACCGGGGAGCTGTTTTTT. Translated: CASSESRGVGGFTGELFF. V usage is TRBV10-1 and J usage is TRBJ2-2, with D perhaps TRBD1 or TRBD2 (6 bases each). V gave up 0 bases and J gave up 4 bases, with 18 bases separating them. Germline V CDR1 and CDR2: WNHNN, SYGVQD (reference sequence). The CDR3 has 18 amino acids.

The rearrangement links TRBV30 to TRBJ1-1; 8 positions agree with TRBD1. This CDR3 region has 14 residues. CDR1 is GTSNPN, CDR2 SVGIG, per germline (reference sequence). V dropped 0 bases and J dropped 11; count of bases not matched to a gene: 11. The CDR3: CAWSVRDRPLKAFF. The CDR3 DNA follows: TGTGCCTGGAGTGTGAGGGACAGGCCCCTGAAGGCTTTCTTT.

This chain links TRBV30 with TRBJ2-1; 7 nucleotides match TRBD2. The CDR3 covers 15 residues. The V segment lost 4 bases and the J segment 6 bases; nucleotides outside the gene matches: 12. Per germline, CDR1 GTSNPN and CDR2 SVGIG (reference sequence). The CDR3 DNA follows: TGTGCCTGGACGTCAGAGGCGGGGGTCTTCAATGAGCAGTTCTTC. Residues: CAWTSEAGVFNEQFF.

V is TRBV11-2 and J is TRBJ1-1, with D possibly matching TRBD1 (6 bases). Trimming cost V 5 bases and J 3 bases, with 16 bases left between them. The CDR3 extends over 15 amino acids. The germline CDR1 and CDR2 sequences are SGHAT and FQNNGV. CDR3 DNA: TGTGCCAGCAGCGGAAGGACAGCGGGCGACACTGAAGCTTTCTTT. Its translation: CASSGRTAGDTEAFF.

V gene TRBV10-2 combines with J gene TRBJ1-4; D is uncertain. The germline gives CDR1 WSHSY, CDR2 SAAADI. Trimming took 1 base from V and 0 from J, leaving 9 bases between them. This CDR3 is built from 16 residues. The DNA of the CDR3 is TGCGCCAGCAGTGAGTTTCTGGTTGCAACTAATGAAAAACTGTTTTTT. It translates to CASSEFLVATNEKLFF.

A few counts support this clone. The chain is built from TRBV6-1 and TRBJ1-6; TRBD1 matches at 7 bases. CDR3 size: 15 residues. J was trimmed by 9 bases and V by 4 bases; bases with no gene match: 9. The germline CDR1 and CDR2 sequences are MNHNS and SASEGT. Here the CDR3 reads CASSVEQGIGSPLHF. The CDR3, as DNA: TGTGCCAGCAGTGTAGAACAGGGGATCGGTTCACCCCTCCACTTT.

The CDR3 sequence: CASSLAGGYGANVLTF. CDR3 in DNA: TGTGCCAGCAGTTTAGCAGGGGGCTACGGGGCCAACGTCCTGACTTTC. The rearrangement uses TRBV28 and TRBJ2-6, with 8 bases lining up with TRBD1. Losses at the gene ends were 2 bases for V and 4 bases for J; bases not matched to a gene: 4. Germline V lookup: CDR1 MDHEN, CDR2 SYDVKM. The length of the CDR3 is 16 residues.

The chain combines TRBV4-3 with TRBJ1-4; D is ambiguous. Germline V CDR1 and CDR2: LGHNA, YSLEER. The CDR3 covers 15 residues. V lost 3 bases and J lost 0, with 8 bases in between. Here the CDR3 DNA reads TGCGCCAGCAGCCAGCACGCCGCAACTAATGAAAAACTGTTTTTT. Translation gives CASSQHAATNEKLFF.

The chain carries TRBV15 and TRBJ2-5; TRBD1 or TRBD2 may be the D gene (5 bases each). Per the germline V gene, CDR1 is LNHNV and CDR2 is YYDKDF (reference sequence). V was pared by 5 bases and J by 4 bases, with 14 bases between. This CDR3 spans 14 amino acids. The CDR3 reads CATSWRRGRETQYF. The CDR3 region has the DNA TGTGCCACCAGCTGGCGAAGGGGACGAGAGACCCAGTACTTC.

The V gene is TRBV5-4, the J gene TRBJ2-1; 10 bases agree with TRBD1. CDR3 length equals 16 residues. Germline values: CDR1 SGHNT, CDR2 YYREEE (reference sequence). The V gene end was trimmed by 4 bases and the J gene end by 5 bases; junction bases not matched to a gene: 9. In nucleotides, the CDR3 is TGTGCCAGCAGCCCGTGGACAGGGGGGGCTCACAATGAGCAGTTCTTC. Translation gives CASSPWTGGAHNEQFF.

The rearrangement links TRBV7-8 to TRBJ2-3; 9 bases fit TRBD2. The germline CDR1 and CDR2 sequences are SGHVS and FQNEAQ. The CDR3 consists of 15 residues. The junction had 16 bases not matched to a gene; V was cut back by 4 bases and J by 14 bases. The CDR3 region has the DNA TGTGCCAGCAGCTCTTTAGCGGGGGCCCGCAATTCCCCGTATTTT. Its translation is CASSSLAGARNSPYF.

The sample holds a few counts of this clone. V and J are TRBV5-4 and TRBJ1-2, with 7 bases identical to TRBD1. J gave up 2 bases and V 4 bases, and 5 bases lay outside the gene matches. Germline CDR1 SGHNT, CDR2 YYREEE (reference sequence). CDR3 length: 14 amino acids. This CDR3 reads CASSKGQENYGYTF. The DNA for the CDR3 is TGTGCCAGCAGCAAAGGACAGGAAAACTATGGCTACACCTTC.

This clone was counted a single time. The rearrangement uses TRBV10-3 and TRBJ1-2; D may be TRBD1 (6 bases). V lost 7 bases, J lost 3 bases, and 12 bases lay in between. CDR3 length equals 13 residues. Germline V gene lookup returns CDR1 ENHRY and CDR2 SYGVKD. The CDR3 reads CAITTQGDYGYTF. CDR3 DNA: TGTGCCATCACCACACAGGGAGACTATGGCTACACCTTC.

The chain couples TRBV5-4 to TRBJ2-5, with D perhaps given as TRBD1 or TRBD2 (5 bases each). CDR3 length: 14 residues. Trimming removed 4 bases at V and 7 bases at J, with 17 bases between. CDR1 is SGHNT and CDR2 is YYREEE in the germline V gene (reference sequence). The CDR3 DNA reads TGTGCCAGCAGCCCGTCCCGGGACGCGTGGACCCAGTACTTC. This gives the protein CASSPSRDAWTQYF.

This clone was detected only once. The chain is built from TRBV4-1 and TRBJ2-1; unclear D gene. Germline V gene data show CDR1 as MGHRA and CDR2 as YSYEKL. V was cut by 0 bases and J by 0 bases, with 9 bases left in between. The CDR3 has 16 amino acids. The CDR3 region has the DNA TGCGCCAGCAGCCAAGATCCGGCTGGCTCCTACAATGAGCAGTTCTTC. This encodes CASSQDPAGSYNEQFF.

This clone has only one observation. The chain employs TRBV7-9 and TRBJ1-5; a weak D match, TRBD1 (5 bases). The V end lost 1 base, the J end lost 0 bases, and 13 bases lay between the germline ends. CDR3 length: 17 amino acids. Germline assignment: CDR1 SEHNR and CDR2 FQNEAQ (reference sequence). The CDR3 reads CASSLGGETLSNQPQHF. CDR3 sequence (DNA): TGTGCCAGCAGCTTAGGGGGGGAGACTCTTAGCAATCAGCCCCAGCATTTT.

The CDR3 DNA is TGTGCCAGCAGCGTAGGTATTATGGTCCAAGCCCAAGATACGCAGTATTTT. Encoded protein: CASSVGIMVQAQDTQYF. The rearrangement links TRBV9 to TRBJ2-3; D is undetermined. Germline values: CDR1 SGDLS, CDR2 YYNGEE. Trimming shortened V by 0 bases and J by 5 bases, and 19 bases separated the two germline ends. The CDR3 loop spans 17 amino acids.

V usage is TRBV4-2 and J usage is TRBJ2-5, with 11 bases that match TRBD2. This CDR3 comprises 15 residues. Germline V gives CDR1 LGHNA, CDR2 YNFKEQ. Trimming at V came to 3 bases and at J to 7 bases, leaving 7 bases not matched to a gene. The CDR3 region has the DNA TGTGCCAGCAGCCAGGATCTAGCGGGGGGATGGACCCAGTACTTC. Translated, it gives CASSQDLAGGWTQYF.

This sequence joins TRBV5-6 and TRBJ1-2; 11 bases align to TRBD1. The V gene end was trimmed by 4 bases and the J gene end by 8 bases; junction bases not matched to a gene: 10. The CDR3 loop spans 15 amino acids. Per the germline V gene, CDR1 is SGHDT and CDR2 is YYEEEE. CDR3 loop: CASSLAGQGARGYTF. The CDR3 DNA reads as TGTGCCAGCAGCCTTGCCGGACAGGGGGCCAGGGGCTACACCTTC.

The CDR3 loop is CASSLEGGESPLHF. The DNA of the CDR3 is TGTGCCAGCAGCTTGGAAGGCGGGGAGTCCCCCCTCCACTTT. The chain couples TRBV5-4 to TRBJ1-6; D is unresolved. This CDR3 has 14 amino acids. The germline V gene has CDR1 SGHNT and CDR2 YYREEE (reference sequence). V lost 0 bases and J 13 bases, leaving 14 bases between the germline ends.

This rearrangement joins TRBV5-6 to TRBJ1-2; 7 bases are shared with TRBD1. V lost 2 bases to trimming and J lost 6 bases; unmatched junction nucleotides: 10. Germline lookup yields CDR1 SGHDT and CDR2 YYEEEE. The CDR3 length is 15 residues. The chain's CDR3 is CASSLLTGRVDGYTF. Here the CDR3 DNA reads TGTGCCAGCAGCTTACTGACAGGGAGGGTAGATGGCTACACCTTC. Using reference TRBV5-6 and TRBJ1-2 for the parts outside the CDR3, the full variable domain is DAGVTQSPTHLIKTRGQQVTLRCSPKSGHDTVSWYQQALGQGPQFIFQYYEEEERQRGNFPDRFSGHQFPNYSSELNVNALLLGDSALYLCASSLLTGRVDGYTFGSGTRLTVV.

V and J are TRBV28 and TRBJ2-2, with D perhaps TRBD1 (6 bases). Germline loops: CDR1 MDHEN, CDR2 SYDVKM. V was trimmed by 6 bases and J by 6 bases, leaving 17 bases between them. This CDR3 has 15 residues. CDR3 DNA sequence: TGTGCCAGCAGCGCCCCAGGGGTTGTGGCCGGGGAGCTGTTTTTT. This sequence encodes CASSAPGVVAGELFF.

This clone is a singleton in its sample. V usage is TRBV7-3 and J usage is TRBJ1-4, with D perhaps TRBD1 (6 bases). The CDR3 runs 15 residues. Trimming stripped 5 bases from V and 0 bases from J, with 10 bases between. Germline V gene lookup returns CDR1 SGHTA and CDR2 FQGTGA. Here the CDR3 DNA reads TGTGCCAGCAGCGAGACAGGATCAACTAATGAAAAACTGTTTTTT. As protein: CASSETGSTNEKLFF.

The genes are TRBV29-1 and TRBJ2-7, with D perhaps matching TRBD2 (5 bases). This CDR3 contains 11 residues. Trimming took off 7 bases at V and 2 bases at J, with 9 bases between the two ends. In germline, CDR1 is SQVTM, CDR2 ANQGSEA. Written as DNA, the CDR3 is TGCAGCGCCCCCGGGGCCTACGAGCAGTACTTC. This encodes CSAPGAYEQYF.

The CDR3 region has the DNA TGTGCCAGCAGTGAAAATAACTACGAGCAGTACTTC. The encoded protein is CASSENNYEQYF. The rearrangement joins TRBV2 to TRBJ2-7, with D uncertain. The V end was cut by 2 bases, the J end by 3 bases, with 5 bases between. This CDR3 region has 12 residues. Per the germline V gene, CDR1 is SNHLY and CDR2 is FYNNEI.

DNA of the CDR3: TGTGCCAGCGGAGAAGGAAGGGGCACTGAAGCTTTCTTT. Its protein product is CASGEGRGTEAFF. This chain connects TRBV7-9 to TRBJ1-1, with D possibly TRBD1 on 5 matching bases. Trimming cost V 8 bases and J 4 bases, with 14 bases left between them. CDR3 length: 13 amino acids. Germline V gene sequence: CDR1 SEHNR, CDR2 FQNEAQ (reference sequence).

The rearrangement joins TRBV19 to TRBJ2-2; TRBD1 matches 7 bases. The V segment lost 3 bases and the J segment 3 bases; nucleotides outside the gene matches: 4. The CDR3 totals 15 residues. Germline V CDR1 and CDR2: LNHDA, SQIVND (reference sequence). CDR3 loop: CASSMNRGDTGELFF. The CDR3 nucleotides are TGTGCCAGTAGTATGAACAGGGGAGACACCGGGGAGCTGTTTTTT.